Below, 8 T cell receptor beta chains from the same sample are listed, as sequenced in a study of STAT5B mutations in CD4+ large granular lymphocyte leukemia. Sequencing was performed with immunoSEQ multiplex PCR; in TCRdb, only in-frame clones are kept and a portion is missing. The top ten clones hold roughly 3.9% of a sample with 20,000 to 25,000 clones, roughly 80% of them seen once. Sequencing input: CD4+ T cells from blood buffy coats. The receptors here all came from a human donor in good health.

This chain links TRBV2 with TRBJ2-1, with D perhaps TRBD2 (5 bases). The CDR3 covers 12 residues. Germline V gene data show CDR1 as SNHLY and CDR2 as FYNNEI. V dropped 8 bases and J dropped 6 bases, with 11 bases sitting between them. The CDR3 protein is CASEGSVNEQFF. Written as DNA, the CDR3 is TGTGCCAGCGAAGGGAGTGTCAATGAGCAGTTCTTC.

The sample holds a few counts of this clone. The genes are TRBV28 and TRBJ2-7; D possibly corresponds to TRBD2 (5 bases). V was cut by 3 bases and J by 5 bases, with 14 bases left in between. The germline V gene encodes CDR1 MDHEN and CDR2 SYDVKM. CDR3 size: 14 residues. CDR3 coding DNA: TGTGCCAGCAGTTTGGGAGTCTTCCCCCACGAGCAGTACTTC. It yields the protein CASSLGVFPHEQYF.

The count of this clone is one. This sequence joins TRBV19 and TRBJ2-3; possible D gene TRBD1, 5 bases. V dropped 3 bases and J dropped 5 bases, with 15 bases sitting between them. CDR3 size: 15 residues. CDR1 is LNHDA and CDR2 is SQIVND in the germline V gene (reference sequence). CDR3 protein: CASSMGIGAVDTQYF. The DNA of the CDR3 is TGTGCCAGTAGTATGGGAATAGGGGCCGTAGATACGCAGTATTTT.

V and J are TRBV19 and TRBJ1-1; 8 bases align to TRBD1. CDR3 size: 15 residues. Germline lookup yields CDR1 LNHDA and CDR2 SQIVND (reference sequence). J lost 5 bases, V lost 2 bases, and 7 bases had no gene match. The CDR3 sequence: CASSIRSRGLTEAFF. Here the CDR3 DNA reads TGTGCCAGTAGTATAAGATCCAGGGGGCTAACTGAAGCTTTCTTT.

This sequence joins TRBV7-8 and TRBJ2-1; the D gene is possibly TRBD2 (6 bases). Germline V gene data show CDR1 as SGHVS and CDR2 as FQNEAQ. The V gene lost 3 bases and the J gene lost 13 bases, with 22 bases spanning the gap. The length of the CDR3 is 15 residues. CDR3 in amino acids: CASSLGQTRMPNQFF. CDR3 bases: TGTGCCAGCAGCTTGGGCCAGACTAGGATGCCGAATCAGTTCTTC.

This clone has just one count. V usage is TRBV19 and J usage is TRBJ1-5; D unresolved. The CDR3 runs to 16 residues. CDR1 and CDR2 (germline): LNHDA, SQIVND (reference sequence). Trimming stripped 3 bases from V and 1 base from J, with 13 bases between. CDR3 sequence: CASSMKGYGSNQPQHF. CDR3 nucleotides: TGTGCCAGTAGTATGAAGGGATACGGAAGCAATCAGCCCCAGCATTTT.

The V call is TRBV19, the J call TRBJ2-1; D gene unclear. There are 13 residues in the CDR3. CDR1 is LNHDA and CDR2 is SQIVND in the germline V gene (reference sequence). With 7 bases removed from V and 10 bases from J, the gap between germline ends came to 17 bases. The CDR3 sequence: CASMVQGNSEQFF. For the CDR3, the DNA is TGTGCCAGTATGGTTCAAGGGAACAGCGAGCAGTTCTTC.

This chain uses TRBV5-1 with TRBJ2-6; D remains unclear. Germline V gene data show CDR1 as SGHRS and CDR2 as YFSETQ. The CDR3 has 14 amino acids. Between the trimmed V and J ends, which lost 3 bases and 0 bases, there was a span of 4 bases. The CDR3 sequence is CASSSNSGANVLTF. The CDR3 coding sequence is TGCGCCAGCAGCTCTAACTCTGGGGCCAACGTCCTGACTTTC.